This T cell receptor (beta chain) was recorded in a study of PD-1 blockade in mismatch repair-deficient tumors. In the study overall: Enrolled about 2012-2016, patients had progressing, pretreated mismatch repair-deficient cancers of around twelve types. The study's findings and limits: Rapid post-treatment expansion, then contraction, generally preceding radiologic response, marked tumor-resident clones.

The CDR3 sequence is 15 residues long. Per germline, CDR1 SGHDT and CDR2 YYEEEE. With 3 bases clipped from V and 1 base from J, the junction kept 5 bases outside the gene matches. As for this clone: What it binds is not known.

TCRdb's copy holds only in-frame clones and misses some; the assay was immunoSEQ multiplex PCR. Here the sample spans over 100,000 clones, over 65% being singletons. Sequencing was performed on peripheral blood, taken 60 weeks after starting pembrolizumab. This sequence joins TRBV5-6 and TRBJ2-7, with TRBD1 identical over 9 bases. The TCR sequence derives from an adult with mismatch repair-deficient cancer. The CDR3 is CASSWGQGFSYEQYF. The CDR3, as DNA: TGTGCCAGCAGCTGGGGACAGGGTTTTTCCTACGAGCAGTACTTC.